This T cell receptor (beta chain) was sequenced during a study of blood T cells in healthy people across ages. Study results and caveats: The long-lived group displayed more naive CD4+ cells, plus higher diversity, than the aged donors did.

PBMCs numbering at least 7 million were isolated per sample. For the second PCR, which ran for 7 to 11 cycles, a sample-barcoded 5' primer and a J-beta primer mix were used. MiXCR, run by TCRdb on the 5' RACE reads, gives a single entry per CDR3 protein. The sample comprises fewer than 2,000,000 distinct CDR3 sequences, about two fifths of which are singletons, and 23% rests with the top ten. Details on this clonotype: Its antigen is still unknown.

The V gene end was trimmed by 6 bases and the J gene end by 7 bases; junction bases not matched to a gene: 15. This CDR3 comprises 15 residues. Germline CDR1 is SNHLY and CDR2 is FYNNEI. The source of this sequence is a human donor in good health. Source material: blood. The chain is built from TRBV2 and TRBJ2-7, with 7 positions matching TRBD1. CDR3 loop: CASSGQTGNTGEQYF. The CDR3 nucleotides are TGTGCCAGCAGCGGGCAGACAGGGAATACAGGGGAGCAGTACTTC.